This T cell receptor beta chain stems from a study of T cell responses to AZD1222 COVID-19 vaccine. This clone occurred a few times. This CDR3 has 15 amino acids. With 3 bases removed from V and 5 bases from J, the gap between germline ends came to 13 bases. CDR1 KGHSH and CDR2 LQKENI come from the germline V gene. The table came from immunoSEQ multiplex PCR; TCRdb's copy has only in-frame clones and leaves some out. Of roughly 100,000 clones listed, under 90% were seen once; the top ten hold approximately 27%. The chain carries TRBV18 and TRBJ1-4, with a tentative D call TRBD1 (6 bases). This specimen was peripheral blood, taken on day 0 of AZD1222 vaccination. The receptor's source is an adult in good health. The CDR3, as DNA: TGTGCCAGCTCACCGTATTCAGGGGTAAATGAAAAACTGTTTTTT. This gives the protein CASSPYSGVNEKLFF.